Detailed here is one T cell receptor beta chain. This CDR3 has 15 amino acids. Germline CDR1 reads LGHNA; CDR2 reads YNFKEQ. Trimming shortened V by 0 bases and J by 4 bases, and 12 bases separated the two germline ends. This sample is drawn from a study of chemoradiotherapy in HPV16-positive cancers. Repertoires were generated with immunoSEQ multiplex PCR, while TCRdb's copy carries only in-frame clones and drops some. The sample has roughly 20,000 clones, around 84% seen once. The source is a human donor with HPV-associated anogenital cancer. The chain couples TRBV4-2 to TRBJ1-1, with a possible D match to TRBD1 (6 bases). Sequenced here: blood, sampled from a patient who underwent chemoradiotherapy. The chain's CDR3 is CASSQEDSSSTEAFF. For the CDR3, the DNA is TGTGCCAGCAGCCAAGAGGACAGCTCGAGCACTGAAGCTTTCTTT.